This T cell receptor (beta chain) emerged from a study of beta chain features in type 1 diabetes. Study-level points and caveats: Moderate but significant shortening of TCRB CDR3s was recorded in all four CD4+ subsets from Type 1 diabetes patients.

Expressed TCRB transcripts were sequenced because the entire RNA isolate underwent reverse transcription. Method: immunoSEQ multiplex PCR; TCRdb's copy keeps in-frame clones and lacks some. The sample holds 250,000 to 350,000 clones, 13% to 15% seen once. Turning to this clone: Its antigen is still unknown.

Trimming cost V 6 bases and J 3 bases; bases outside gene matches: 7. The germline CDR1 and CDR2 sequences are MNHEY and SVGAGI. The CDR3 contains 15 residues. This TCR was sampled from a man aged 25 to 45 with type 1 diabetes. The chain recombines TRBV6-5 with TRBJ2-7; 11 bases line up with TRBD1. The source material was naive CD4+ T cells from blood. The CDR3 reads CASSQGTGGFYEQYF. Here the CDR3 DNA reads TGTGCCAGCAGCCAGGGGACAGGGGGTTTCTACGAGCAGTACTTC.